Described below is a single TCR beta chain sequence and its context. The antigen is unknown. Germline assignment: CDR1 MGHRA and CDR2 YSYEKL. The V and J ends lost 1 base and 8 bases respectively, with 11 bases between them. The CDR3 runs to 13 residues. The sample comes from a study of shared clonotypes between healthy human individuals. General study points: Read depth was anticipated to influence clonotype sharing among donors. Represented diversity (both genetic and exposure-history) was limited by the small number of donors. Non-shared clonotypes were found to have lower generation probabilities than the clonotypes that were shared by all four of the sorted-subset donors.

TCRdb's copy holds only in-frame clones and misses some; the assay was immunoSEQ multiplex PCR. The sample has millions of clones; roughly 94% are singletons. The clonotype was recovered from a man younger than 35 in good health. J is TRBJ1-2 and V is TRBV4-1; D remains ambiguous. The sequenced sample was naive CD4+ T cells sorted from blood. Subset here: CD45RA+ positively selected. The CDR3 region is CASSQALRLGYTF. CDR3 coding DNA: TGCGCCAGCAGCCAAGCTCTGAGGTTGGGCTACACCTTC.